The following is a T cell receptor beta chain sequence with its context. Antigen unknown. V was clipped by 0 bases and J by 1 base, with 16 bases between them. CDR1 is ENHRY and CDR2 is SYGVKD in the germline V gene. CDR3 length equals 17 residues. This entry is derived from a study of cytomegalovirus exposure and HLA in healthy donors. The PCR made use of 60 Vbeta and 13 Jbeta primers. This table comes from immunoSEQ multiplex PCR, and its TCRdb copy is limited to in-frame clones, with some not included. The sample has 95,000 to 130,000 clones; roughly 69% are singletons. Study-level findings and limits: What a later analysis showed was that several of the most significant clusters appeared linked to common viral pathogens.

Sequencing used PBMCs. The chain combines TRBV10-3 with TRBJ2-7; maybe TRBD2 (6 bases). This receptor was taken from a woman between 40 and 50 years old in good health and CMV-seropositive. The CDR3 DNA follows: TGTGCCATCAGTGAGTCGATTCCGGGAGTTTTGTCCTACGAGCAGTACTTC. It yields the protein CAISESIPGVLSYEQYF.